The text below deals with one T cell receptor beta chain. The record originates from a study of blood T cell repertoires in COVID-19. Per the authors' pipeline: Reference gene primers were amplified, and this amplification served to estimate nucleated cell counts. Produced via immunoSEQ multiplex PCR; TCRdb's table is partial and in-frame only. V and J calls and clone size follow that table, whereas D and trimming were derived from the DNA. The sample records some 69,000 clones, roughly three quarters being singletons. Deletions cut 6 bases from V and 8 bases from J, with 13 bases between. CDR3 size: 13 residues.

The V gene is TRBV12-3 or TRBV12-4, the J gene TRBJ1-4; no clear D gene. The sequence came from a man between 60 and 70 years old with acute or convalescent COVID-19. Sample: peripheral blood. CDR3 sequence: CASSPRSGEKLFF. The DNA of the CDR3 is TGTGCCAGCAGCCCCAGGTCCGGAGAAAAACTGTTTTTT.